This T cell receptor beta chain was recorded in a study of monozygotic twins with inflammatory bowel disease. Overall study results and limits: Patients with IBD had less TCRbeta diversity (inverse Simpson) than their healthy co-twins. The sharing of clonotypes with others was lower in IBD patients than in healthy twins, especially with disease activity.

The germline gives CDR1 SSHAT, CDR2 FNYEAQ (reference sequence). The CDR3 spans 13 residues. Note on this clonotype: Its antigen is undetermined.

The template-switching step introduced UMIs that carried a 6-nucleotide sample barcode. TCRdb reanalyzed the 5' RACE reads, giving one entry per CDR3 protein sequence and no DNA. Recorded for this sample: some 99,000 distinct CDR3 sequences. The clonotype comes from a human donor with ulcerative colitis or Crohn's disease, or a healthy co-twin of an affected twin (not recorded which). Sequencing used blood. The J gene is TRBJ2-5, the V gene TRBV7-7. The chain's CDR3 is CASSLEARETQYF.